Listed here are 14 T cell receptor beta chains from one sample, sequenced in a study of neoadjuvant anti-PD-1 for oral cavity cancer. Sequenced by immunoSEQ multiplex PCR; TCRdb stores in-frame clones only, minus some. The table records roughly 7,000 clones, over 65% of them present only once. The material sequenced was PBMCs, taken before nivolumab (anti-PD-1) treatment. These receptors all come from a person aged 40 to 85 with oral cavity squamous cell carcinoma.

The CDR3 loop is CASSESGGWNTEAFF. CDR3 nucleotides: TGCGCCAGCAGTGAGTCAGGGGGCTGGAACACTGAAGCTTTCTTT. The V gene is TRBV10-2, the J gene TRBJ1-1; 7 nucleotides agree with TRBD1. There are 15 residues in the CDR3. V trimming: 0 bases; J trimming: 1 base; junction bases outside the gene matches: 2. Germline lookup yields CDR1 WSHSY and CDR2 SAAADI.

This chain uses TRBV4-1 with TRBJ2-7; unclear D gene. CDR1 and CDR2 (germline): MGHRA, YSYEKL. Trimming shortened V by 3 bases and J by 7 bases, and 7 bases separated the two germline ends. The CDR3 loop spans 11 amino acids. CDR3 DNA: TGCGCCAGCAGCCAGGGGAAGGAGCAGTACTTC. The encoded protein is CASSQGKEQYF.

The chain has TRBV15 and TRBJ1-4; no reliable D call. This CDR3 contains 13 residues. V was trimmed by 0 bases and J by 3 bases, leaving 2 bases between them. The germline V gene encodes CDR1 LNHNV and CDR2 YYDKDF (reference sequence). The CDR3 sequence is CATSREPNEKLFF. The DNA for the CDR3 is TGTGCCACCAGCAGAGAACCTAATGAAAAACTGTTTTTT.

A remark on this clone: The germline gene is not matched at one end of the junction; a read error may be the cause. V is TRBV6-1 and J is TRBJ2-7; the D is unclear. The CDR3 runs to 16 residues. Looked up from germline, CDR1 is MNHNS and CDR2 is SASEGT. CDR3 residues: CTSSEVVRSFSYEQYF. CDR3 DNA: TGTACCAGCAGTGAAGTGGTACGGTCTTTCTCCTACGAGCAGTACTTC.

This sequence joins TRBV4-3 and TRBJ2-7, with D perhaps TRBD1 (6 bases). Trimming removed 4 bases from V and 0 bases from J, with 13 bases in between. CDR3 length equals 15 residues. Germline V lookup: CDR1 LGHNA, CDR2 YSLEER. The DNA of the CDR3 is TGCGCCAGCAGCCCGGGCGAGGACAGCTCCTACGAGCAGTACTTC. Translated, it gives CASSPGEDSSYEQYF.

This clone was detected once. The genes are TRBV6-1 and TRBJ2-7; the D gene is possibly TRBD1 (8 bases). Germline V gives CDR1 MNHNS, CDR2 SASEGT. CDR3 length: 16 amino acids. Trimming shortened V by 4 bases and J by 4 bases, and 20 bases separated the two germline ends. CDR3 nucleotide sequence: TGTGCCAGCAGTGTTTGGCTACACAGGGGGGGGTACGAGCAGTACTTC. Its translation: CASSVWLHRGGYEQYF.

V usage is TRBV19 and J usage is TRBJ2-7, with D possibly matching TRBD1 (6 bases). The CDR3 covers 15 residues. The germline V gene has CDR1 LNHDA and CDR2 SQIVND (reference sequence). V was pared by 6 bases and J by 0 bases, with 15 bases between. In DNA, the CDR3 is TGTGCCAGTAGGTCCGGGGACACTAGCTCCTACGAGCAGTACTTC. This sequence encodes CASRSGDTSSYEQYF.

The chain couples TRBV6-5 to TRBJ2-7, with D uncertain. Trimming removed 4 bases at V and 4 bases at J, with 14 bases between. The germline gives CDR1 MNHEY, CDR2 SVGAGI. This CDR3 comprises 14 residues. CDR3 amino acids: CASSSEKPVYEQYF. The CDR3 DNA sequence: TGTGCCAGCAGTTCTGAAAAACCCGTTTACGAGCAGTACTTC.

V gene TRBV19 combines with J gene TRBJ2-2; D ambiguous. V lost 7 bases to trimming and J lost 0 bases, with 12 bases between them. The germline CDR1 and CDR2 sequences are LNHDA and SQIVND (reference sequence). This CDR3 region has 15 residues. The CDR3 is CASTSRRANTGELFF. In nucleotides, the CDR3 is TGTGCCAGTACTTCGAGGAGAGCGAACACCGGGGAGCTGTTTTTT.

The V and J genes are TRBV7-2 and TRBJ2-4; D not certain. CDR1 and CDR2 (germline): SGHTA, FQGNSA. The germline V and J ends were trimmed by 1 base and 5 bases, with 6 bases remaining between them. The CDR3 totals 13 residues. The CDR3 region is CASSLGQENIQYF. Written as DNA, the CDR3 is TGTGCCAGCAGCTTAGGCCAGGAAAACATTCAGTACTTC. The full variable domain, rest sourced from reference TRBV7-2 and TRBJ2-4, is GAGVSQSPSNKVTEKGKDVELRCDPISGHTALYWYRQSLGQGLEFLIYFQGNSAPDKSGLPSDRFSAERTGGSVSTLTIQRTQQEDSAVYLCASSLGQENIQYFGAGTRLSVL.

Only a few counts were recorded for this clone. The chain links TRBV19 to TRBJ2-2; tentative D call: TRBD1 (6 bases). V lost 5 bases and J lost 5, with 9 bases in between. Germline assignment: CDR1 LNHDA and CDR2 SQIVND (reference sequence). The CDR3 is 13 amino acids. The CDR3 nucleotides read TGTGCCAGTAGTTTCACAGGGACCGGGGAGCTGTTTTTT. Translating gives CASSFTGTGELFF.

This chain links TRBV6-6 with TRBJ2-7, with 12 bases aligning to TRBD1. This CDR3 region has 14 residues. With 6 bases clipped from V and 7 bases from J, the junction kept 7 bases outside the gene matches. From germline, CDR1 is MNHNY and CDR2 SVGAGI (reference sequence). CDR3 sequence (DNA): TGTGCCAGCAGCCAGGGACAGGGGGCCAATGAGCAGTACTTC. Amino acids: CASSQGQGANEQYF.

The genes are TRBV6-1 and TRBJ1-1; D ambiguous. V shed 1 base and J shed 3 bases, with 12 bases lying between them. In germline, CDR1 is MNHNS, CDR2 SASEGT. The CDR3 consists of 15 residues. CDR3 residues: CASSEGTHTYTEAFF. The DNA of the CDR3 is TGTGCCAGCAGTGAAGGAACACACACCTACACTGAAGCTTTCTTT.

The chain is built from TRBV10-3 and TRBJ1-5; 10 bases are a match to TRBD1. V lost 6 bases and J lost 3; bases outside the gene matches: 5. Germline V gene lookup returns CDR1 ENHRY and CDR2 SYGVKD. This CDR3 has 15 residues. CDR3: CAIRPGQGNNQPQHF. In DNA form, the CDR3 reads TGTGCCATCAGACCGGGACAGGGGAACAATCAGCCCCAGCATTTT.